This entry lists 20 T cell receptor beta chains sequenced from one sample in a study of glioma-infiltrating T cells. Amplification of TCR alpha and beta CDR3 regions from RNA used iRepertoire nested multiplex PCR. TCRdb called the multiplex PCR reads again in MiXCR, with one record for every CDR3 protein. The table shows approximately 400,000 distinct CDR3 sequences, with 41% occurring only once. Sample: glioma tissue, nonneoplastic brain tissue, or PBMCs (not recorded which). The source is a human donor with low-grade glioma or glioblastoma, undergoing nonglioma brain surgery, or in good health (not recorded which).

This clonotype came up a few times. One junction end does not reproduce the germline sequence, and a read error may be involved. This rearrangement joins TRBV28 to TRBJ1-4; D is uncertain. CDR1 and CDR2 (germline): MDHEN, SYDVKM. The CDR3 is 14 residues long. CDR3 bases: TGTGCCAGCAGTTTACAGACCGAGCGCGAAAAACTGCTTTTT. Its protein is CASSLQTEREKLLF.

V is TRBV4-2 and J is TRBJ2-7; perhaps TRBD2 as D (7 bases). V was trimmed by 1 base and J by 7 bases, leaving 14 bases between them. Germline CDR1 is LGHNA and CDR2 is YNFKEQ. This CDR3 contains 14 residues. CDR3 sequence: CASSQASGDNEQYF. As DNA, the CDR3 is TGTGCCAGCAGCCAAGCAAGCGGGGACAATGAGCAGTACTTC.

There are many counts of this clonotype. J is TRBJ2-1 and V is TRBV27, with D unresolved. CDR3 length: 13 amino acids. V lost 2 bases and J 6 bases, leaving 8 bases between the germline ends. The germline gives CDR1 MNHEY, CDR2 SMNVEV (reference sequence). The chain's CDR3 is CASSLRPFNEQFF. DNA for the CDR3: TGTGCCAGCAGTTTACGGCCATTCAATGAGCAGTTCTTC.

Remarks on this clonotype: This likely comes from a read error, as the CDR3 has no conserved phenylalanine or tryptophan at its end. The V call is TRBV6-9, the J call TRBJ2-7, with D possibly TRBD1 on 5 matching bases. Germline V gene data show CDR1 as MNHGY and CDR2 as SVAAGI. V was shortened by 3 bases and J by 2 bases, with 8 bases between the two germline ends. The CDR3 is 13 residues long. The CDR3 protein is CASSYKGAYEQYI. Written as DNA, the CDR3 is TGTGCCAGCAGTTACAAAGGGGCCTACGAGCAGTACATC.

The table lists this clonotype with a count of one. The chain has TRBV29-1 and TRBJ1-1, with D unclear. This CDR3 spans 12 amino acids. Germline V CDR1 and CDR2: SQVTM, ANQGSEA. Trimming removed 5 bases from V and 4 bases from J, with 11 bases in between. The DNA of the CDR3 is TGCAGCGTTCTCATCCGGGGCACTGAAGCTTTCTTT. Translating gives CSVLIRGTEAFF.

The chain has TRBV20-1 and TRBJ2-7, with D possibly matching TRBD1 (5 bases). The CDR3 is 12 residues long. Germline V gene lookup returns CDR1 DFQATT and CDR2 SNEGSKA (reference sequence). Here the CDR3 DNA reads TGCAGCGGTCTAGTGGGGCTTTACGAGCAGTACTTC. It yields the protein CSGLVGLYEQYF.

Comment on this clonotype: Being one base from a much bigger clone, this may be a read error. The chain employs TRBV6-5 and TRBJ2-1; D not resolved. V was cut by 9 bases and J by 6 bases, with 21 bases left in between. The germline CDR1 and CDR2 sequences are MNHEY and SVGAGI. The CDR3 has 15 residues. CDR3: CARSPEAIRRNEQFF. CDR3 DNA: TGTGCCAGAAGCCCCGAGGCTATAAGGCGCAATGAGCAGTTCTTC.

CDR3 region: CASTSPDRGRRTSYYNEQFF. In DNA form, the CDR3 reads TGTGCCAGCACCTCTCCTGACAGGGGGCGAAGAACCAGCTACTACAATGAGCAGTTCTTC. The chain is built from TRBV25-1 and TRBJ2-1, with TRBD1 matching over 10 bases. The germline V gene encodes CDR1 MGHDK and CDR2 SYGVNS. J gave up 3 bases and V 7 bases, and 21 bases lay outside the gene matches. This CDR3 comprises 20 residues.

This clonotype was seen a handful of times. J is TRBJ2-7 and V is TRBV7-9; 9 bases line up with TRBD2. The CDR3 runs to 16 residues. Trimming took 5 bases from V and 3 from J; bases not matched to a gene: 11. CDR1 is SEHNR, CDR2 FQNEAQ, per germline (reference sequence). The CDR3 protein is CASSPLSGSSDYEQYF. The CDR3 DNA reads TGTGCCAGCAGCCCACTTAGCGGGAGTTCCGACTACGAGCAGTACTTC.

The CDR3 spells CASSLVLAGAYQFF. In DNA, the CDR3 is TGTGCCAGCAGCTTAGTGCTAGCGGGAGCCTATCAGTTCTTC. The chain joins TRBV7-2 to TRBJ2-1, with 10 bases identical to TRBD2. V dropped 1 base and J dropped 13; count of bases not matched to a gene: 7. Germline V gene data show CDR1 as SGHTA and CDR2 as FQGNSA. CDR3 length equals 14 residues.

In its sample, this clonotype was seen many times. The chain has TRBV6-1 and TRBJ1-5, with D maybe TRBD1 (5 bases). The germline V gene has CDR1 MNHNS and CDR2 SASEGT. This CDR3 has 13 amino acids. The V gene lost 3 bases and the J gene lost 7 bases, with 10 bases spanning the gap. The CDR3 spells CASSEDRGQPQHF. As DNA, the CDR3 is TGTGCCAGCAGTGAGGATCGGGGGCAGCCCCAGCATTTT.

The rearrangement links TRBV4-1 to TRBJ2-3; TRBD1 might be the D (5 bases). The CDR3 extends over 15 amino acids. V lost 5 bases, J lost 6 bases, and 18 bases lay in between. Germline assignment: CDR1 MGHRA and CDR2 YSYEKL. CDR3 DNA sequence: TGCGCCAGCAGCAAACAGGCGGACCGCCCCGATACGCAGTATTTT. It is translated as CASSKQADRPDTQYF.

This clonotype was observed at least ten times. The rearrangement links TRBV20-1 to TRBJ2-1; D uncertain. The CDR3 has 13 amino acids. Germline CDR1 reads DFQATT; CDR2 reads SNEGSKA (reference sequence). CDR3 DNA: TGCAGCCCCCTGCGCATCGCCTACAATGAGCAGTTCTTC. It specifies CSPLRIAYNEQFF.

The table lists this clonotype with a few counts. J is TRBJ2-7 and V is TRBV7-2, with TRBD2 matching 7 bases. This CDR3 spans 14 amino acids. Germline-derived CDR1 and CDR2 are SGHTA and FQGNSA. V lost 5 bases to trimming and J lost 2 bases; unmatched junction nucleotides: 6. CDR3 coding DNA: TGTGCCAGCAGCCGGCTAGCGGCGCCCTACGAGCAGTACTTC. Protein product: CASSRLAAPYEQYF.

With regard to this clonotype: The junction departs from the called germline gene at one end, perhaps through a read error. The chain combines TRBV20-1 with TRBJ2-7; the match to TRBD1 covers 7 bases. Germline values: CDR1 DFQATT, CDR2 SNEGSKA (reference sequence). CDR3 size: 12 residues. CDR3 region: CSARTGDNERYF. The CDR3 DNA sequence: TGCAGTGCTCGTACAGGGGACAACGAGCGGTACTTC.

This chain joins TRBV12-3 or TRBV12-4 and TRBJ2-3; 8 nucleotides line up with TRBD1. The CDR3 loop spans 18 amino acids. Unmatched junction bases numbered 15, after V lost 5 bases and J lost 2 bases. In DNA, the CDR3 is TGTGCCAGCAGTCTGGGACAGCCCGGGACAGGCTACACAGATACGCAGTATTTT. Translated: CASSLGQPGTGYTDTQYF.

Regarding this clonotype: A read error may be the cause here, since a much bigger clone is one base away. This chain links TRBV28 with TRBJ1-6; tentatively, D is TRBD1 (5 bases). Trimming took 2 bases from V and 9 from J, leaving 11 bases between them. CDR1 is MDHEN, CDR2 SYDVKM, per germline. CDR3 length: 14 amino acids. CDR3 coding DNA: TGTGCCAGCAGTTTACTCGAGGGGCGTTCACCCCTCCACTTT. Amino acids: CASSLLEGRSPLHF.

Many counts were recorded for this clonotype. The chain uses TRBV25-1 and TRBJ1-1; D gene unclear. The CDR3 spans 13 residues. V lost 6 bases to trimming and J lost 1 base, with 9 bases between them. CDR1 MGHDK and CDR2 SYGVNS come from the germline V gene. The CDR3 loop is CASSPRRNTEAFF. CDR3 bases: TGTGCCAGCAGCCCAAGGAGGAACACTGAAGCTTTCTTT.

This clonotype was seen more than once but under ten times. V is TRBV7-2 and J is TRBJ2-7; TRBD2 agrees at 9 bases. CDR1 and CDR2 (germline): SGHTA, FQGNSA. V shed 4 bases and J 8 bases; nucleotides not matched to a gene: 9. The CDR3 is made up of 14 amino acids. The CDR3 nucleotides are TGTGCCAGCAGCTCACTAGCGGGTCTTTGGAAGCAGTACTTC. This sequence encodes CASSSLAGLWKQYF.

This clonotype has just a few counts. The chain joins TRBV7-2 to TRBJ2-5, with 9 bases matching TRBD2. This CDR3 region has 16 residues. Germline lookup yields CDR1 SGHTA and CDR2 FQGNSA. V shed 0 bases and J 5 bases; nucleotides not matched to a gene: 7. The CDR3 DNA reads TGTGCCAGCAGCTTAGCCTGGATTAGCGGGAGTGAGACCCAGTACTTC. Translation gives CASSLAWISGSETQYF.